The source of this TCR beta chain is a study of shared clonotypes between healthy human individuals. It was CD45RO-negative cells, positively selected for CCR7, that made up naive CD8 cells, with terminally differentiated effector memory CD45RA+ cells excluded. Sorted-subset replicate PCRs used 150 to 250 ng of genomic DNA. This amount corresponded to about 30,000 T cell genomes. Some clones are missing from TCRdb's copy, which holds only in-frame ones; the method was immunoSEQ multiplex PCR. The repertoire includes millions of clones, approximately 94% of them detected once, and approximately 1.7% sits in the top ten. The CDR3 length is 14 residues. Deletions cut 2 bases from V and 10 bases from J, with 18 bases between. Germline-derived CDR1 and CDR2 are MDHEN and SYDVKM.

This sequence joins TRBV28 and TRBJ2-7; D is perhaps TRBD1 (6 bases). The receptor's source is a man aged 18 to 35 in good health. Some clones in this sample may be carry-over from other donors' samples. Sequencing was performed on naive CD8+ T cells from PBMCs. CDR3 region: CASSLRGKGNVQYF. CDR3 nucleotide sequence: TGTGCCAGCAGTTTAAGGGGGAAAGGTAACGTACAGTACTTC.